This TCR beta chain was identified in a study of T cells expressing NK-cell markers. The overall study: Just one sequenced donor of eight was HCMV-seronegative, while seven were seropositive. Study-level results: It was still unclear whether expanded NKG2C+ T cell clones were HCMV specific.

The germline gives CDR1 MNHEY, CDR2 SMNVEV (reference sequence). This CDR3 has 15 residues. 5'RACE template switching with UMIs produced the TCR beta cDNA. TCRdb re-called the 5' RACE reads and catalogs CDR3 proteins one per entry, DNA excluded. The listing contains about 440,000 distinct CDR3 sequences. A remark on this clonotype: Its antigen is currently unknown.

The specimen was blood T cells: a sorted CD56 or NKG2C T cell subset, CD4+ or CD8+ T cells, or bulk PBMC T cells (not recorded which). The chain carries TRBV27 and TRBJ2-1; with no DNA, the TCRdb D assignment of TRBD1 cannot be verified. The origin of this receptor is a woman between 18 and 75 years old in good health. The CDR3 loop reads CASSLDRASYNEQFF.